The 10 T cell receptor beta chains below were found in one sample sequenced in a study of blood T cell repertoires in COVID-19. TCRdb keeps only in-frame clones here, not all; method: immunoSEQ multiplex PCR. The table has about 480,000 clones, roughly nine tenths seen once. The sequenced material came from peripheral blood. These receptors came from a woman aged 45-59 years with COVID-19, enrolled during active disease.

The genes are TRBV21-1 and TRBJ1-1; the table assigns TRBD1, which was not confirmed against the DNA. TRBV21-1 corresponds to a pseudogene. The CDR3 runs to 17 residues. The CDR3: CASSKGYWTPEDTEAFF. The CDR3 nucleotides are TGTGCCAGCAGCAAAGGATACTGGACACCTGAAGACACTGAAGCTTTCTTT.

The chain recombines TRBV9 with TRBJ1-2; the D gene is possibly TRBD1 (6 bases). V was shortened by 0 bases and J by 5 bases, with 8 bases between the two germline ends. CDR3 size: 13 residues. In germline, CDR1 is SGDLS, CDR2 YYNGEE. The CDR3 DNA is TGTGCCAGCAGCGTAGGACAGGAATATGGCTACACCTTC. Its translation is CASSVGQEYGYTF.

The chain joins TRBV6-1 to TRBJ2-3; 15 bases fit TRBD2. J lost 1 base, V lost 1 base, and 0 bases had no gene match. The CDR3 contains 17 residues. Germline CDR1 MNHNS, CDR2 SASEGT. CDR3 residues: CASSEGTSGGGTDTQYF. CDR3 nucleotide sequence: TGTGCCAGCAGTGAAGGGACTAGCGGGGGGGGCACAGATACGCAGTATTTT.

This chain joins TRBV5-4 and TRBJ1-2; 9 bases fit TRBD1. Losses at the gene ends were 1 base for V and 1 base for J; bases not matched to a gene: 2. The CDR3 spans 15 residues. Germline assignment: CDR1 SGHNT and CDR2 YYREEE (reference sequence). Here the CDR3 reads CASSLWTGVNYGYTF. CDR3 in DNA: TGTGCCAGCAGCTTGTGGACAGGGGTTAACTATGGCTACACCTTC.

V usage is TRBV7-3 and J usage is TRBJ2-1; D remains ambiguous. The V end was cut by 5 bases, the J end by 0 bases, with 8 bases between. The CDR3 is 14 residues long. Germline V CDR1 and CDR2: SGHTA, FQGTGA. The CDR3 region is CASSPSSSYNEQFF. The CDR3 nucleotides read TGTGCCAGCAGCCCCTCTAGCTCCTACAATGAGCAGTTCTTC.

The CDR3 DNA sequence: TGTGCCAGCAGTTCGAGTGGGGAGCAGCCCCAGCATTTT. This translates into CASSSSGEQPQHF. The V call is TRBV6-5, the J call TRBJ1-5; D is ambiguous. Per the germline V gene, CDR1 is MNHEY and CDR2 is SVGAGI. V lost 4 bases to trimming and J lost 7 bases, with 11 bases between them. The CDR3 has 13 residues.

Worth noting for this clone: Other DNA sequences from this sample encode an identical CDR3 as well. This chain links TRBV20-1 with TRBJ1-2; D not resolved. The CDR3 loop spans 12 amino acids. Germline loops: CDR1 DFQATT, CDR2 SNEGSKA (reference sequence). With 3 bases removed from V and 8 bases from J, the gap between germline ends came to 13 bases. The CDR3 sequence: CSASSGAGGYTF. The CDR3 DNA is TGCAGTGCTAGTAGTGGCGCGGGGGGCTACACCTTC.

The chain has TRBV11-2 and TRBJ2-7; 10 bases are a match to TRBD2. Germline CDR1 reads SGHAT; CDR2 reads FQNNGV. V trimming: 3 bases; J trimming: 2 bases; junction bases outside the gene matches: 13. The length of the CDR3 is 18 residues. The CDR3 nucleotides read TGTGCCAGCAGCTTTATACGAGATTCTAGCGGGAGCACCTACGAGCAGTACTTC. Amino acids: CASSFIRDSSGSTYEQYF. Full variable domain (remainder filled in from reference TRBV11-2 and TRBJ2-7): EAGVAQSPRYKIIEKRQSVAFWCNPISGHATLYWYQQILGQGPKLLIQFQNNGVVDDSQLPKDRFSAERLKGVDSTLKIQPAKLEDSAVYLCASSFIRDSSGSTYEQYFGPGTRLTVT.

The rearrangement uses TRBV5-4 and TRBJ1-1; tentatively, D is TRBD1 (5 bases). Germline V gene lookup returns CDR1 SGHNT and CDR2 YYREEE (reference sequence). This CDR3 spans 15 amino acids. V gave up 10 bases and J gave up 0 bases, with 19 bases separating them. CDR3 nucleotide sequence: TGTGCCGCTACTTCGGAAGGGGCCATGAACACTGAAGCTTTCTTT. The encoded protein is CAATSEGAMNTEAFF.

The gene calls are TRBV11-2 and TRBJ2-4; weak D call: TRBD2 (6 bases). The germline V and J ends were trimmed by 5 bases and 7 bases, with 15 bases remaining between them. Per germline, CDR1 SGHAT and CDR2 FQNNGV. The CDR3 consists of 14 residues. The CDR3 here is CASSPLGGANIQYF. DNA of the CDR3: TGTGCCAGCAGCCCCCTCGGAGGGGCCAACATTCAGTACTTC.